This T cell receptor beta chain is from a study of T cell changes during pregnancy in multiple sclerosis. Generated by immunoSEQ multiplex PCR, the TCRdb table keeps only in-frame clones and is missing some. The sample comprises roughly 55,000 clones, around 92% of which are singletons, and 0.15% to 0.2% rests with the top ten. V trimming: 10 bases; J trimming: 0 bases; junction bases outside the gene matches: 7. Germline V CDR1 and CDR2: MDHEN, SYDVKM. CDR3 length equals 15 residues. The receptor was derived from a female donor in good health, enrolled as a control in a pregnancy study. This chain joins TRBV28 and TRBJ2-3, with 10 bases lining up with TRBD1. This specimen consisted of CD4+ T cells from peripheral blood mononuclear cells, obtained after pregnancy. The CDR3 here is CATLRTGGSTDTQYF. The CDR3 DNA sequence: TGTGCCACCCTAAGGACAGGGGGTAGCACAGATACGCAGTATTTT.